These 12 T cell receptor beta chains share one sample of origin, sequenced in a study of cytomegalovirus exposure and HLA in healthy donors. 60 Vbeta and 13 Jbeta primers were used in PCR. Generated by immunoSEQ multiplex PCR, the TCRdb table keeps only in-frame clones and is missing some. The profile shows around 110,000 clones, 9% to 10% of them singletons. Sequenced: PBMCs. All receptors come from a man younger than 45 in good health and CMV-seronegative.

This clone turned up a few times. The J gene is TRBJ1-5, the V gene TRBV9; perhaps TRBD1 as D (5 bases). The CDR3 is 14 residues long. Trimming stripped 3 bases from V and 3 bases from J, with 10 bases between. CDR1 is SGDLS and CDR2 is YYNGEE in the germline V gene. As DNA, the CDR3 is TGTGCCAGCAGCGGCGGGGGGATCAATCAGCCCCAGCATTTT. Its translation: CASSGGGINQPQHF.

This clone was picked up a small number of times. V gene TRBV9 combines with J gene TRBJ2-4; D might be TRBD2 (7 bases). V lost 9 bases and J lost 9, with 19 bases in between. CDR3 length: 13 residues. The V gene's germline CDR1 is SGDLS and CDR2 YYNGEE. Written as DNA, the CDR3 is TGTGCCAACCGCTCGGGGGGCCGGGGCATTCAGTACTTC. This encodes CANRSGGRGIQYF.

This clone was counted between two and nine times. The J gene is TRBJ2-7, the V gene TRBV5-1, with 7 positions matching TRBD1. Germline-derived CDR1 and CDR2 are SGHRS and YFSETQ. V shed 4 bases and J 3 bases; nucleotides not matched to a gene: 13. The CDR3 consists of 16 residues. This CDR3 reads CASSPTRDSDRYEQYF. The CDR3 DNA reads as TGCGCCAGCAGCCCAACAAGGGACAGTGACCGCTACGAGCAGTACTTC.

The chain couples TRBV7-9 to TRBJ1-1, with 12 bases that match TRBD1. The CDR3 contains 15 residues. Unmatched junction bases numbered 7, after V lost 0 bases and J lost 11 bases. CDR1 is SEHNR, CDR2 FQNEAQ, per germline (reference sequence). CDR3 in amino acids: CASSLAGQGAKGAFF. The CDR3 coding sequence is TGTGCCAGCAGCTTAGCGGGACAGGGGGCGAAGGGGGCTTTCTTT.

The rearrangement uses TRBV5-1 and TRBJ2-3, with no clear D. Germline lookup yields CDR1 SGHRS and CDR2 YFSETQ. The CDR3 sequence is 14 residues long. With 2 bases removed from V and 2 bases from J, the gap between germline ends came to 9 bases. CDR3 in amino acids: CASSFPLPTDTQYF. CDR3 DNA sequence: TGCGCCAGCAGCTTTCCCCTACCCACAGATACGCAGTATTTT.

The CDR3 DNA reads TGTGCCAGCAGCTTAGCCAAAAATCAGCCCCAGCATTTT. Residues: CASSLAKNQPQHF. The genes are TRBV7-9 and TRBJ1-5; no clear D. V lost 0 bases, J lost 4 bases, and 4 bases lay in between. The CDR3 sequence is 13 residues long. Germline V gene lookup returns CDR1 SEHNR and CDR2 FQNEAQ (reference sequence).

Only a few counts were recorded for this clone. The V and J genes are TRBV6-6 and TRBJ2-3; 11 bases are shared with TRBD2. After removal of 2 bases from V and 6 bases from J, the junction contained 4 bases not matched to a gene. This CDR3 has 15 amino acids. In germline, CDR1 is MNHNY, CDR2 SVGAGI (reference sequence). The CDR3 loop is CASSYPTSGTDTQYF. CDR3 bases: TGTGCCAGCAGTTACCCGACTAGCGGGACTGATACGCAGTATTTT.

The rearrangement joins TRBV5-1 to TRBJ2-4, with D perhaps matching TRBD1 (6 bases). The CDR3 loop spans 16 amino acids. The germline CDR1 and CDR2 sequences are SGHRS and YFSETQ. V was shortened by 5 bases and J by 8 bases, with 23 bases between the two germline ends. CDR3 loop: CASREGNQGLADIQYF. The CDR3 DNA is TGCGCCAGCAGGGAAGGGAATCAGGGGCTCGCAGACATTCAGTACTTC. The complete variable domain, with remaining parts taken from reference TRBV5-1 and TRBJ2-4, reads KAGVTQTPRYLIKTRGQQVTLSCSPISGHRSVSWYQQTPGQGLQFLFEYFSETQRNKGNFPGRFSGRQFSNSRSEMNVSTLELGDSALYLCASREGNQGLADIQYFGAGTRLSVL.

This clone was found a few times. The rearrangement uses TRBV5-6 and TRBJ2-7; D gene unclear. Per the germline V gene, CDR1 is SGHDT and CDR2 is YYEEEE. The germline V and J ends were trimmed by 0 bases and 6 bases, with 4 bases remaining between them. This CDR3 has 11 amino acids. Here the CDR3 DNA reads TGTGCCAGCAGCTTGGTGGCCGAGCAGTACTTC. This codes for CASSLVAEQYF.

The rearrangement joins TRBV18 to TRBJ2-1, with 8 bases matching TRBD2. The V gene's germline CDR1 is KGHSH and CDR2 LQKENI. The CDR3 extends over 16 amino acids. Trimming at V came to 5 bases and at J to 4 bases, leaving 10 bases not matched to a gene. CDR3 DNA: TGTGCCAGCTCATCCGTAGCGGGGACGCTTTACAATGAGCAGTTCTTC. Protein sequence: CASSSVAGTLYNEQFF.

This clone came up a few times. The chain carries TRBV7-2 and TRBJ2-1; TRBD2 matches at 9 bases. Germline trimming cut 1 base from V and 9 bases from J; bases unmatched to any gene: 7. In germline, CDR1 is SGHTA, CDR2 FQGNSA. CDR3 size: 15 residues. CDR3 residues: CASSLVAGDIGEQFF. The CDR3 bases are TGTGCCAGCAGCTTAGTAGCGGGAGATATAGGTGAGCAGTTCTTC.

The chain employs TRBV5-1 and TRBJ1-4; 7 bases map to TRBD1. This CDR3 spans 15 amino acids. V gave up 0 bases and J gave up 8 bases; unmatched junction bases: 7. The germline V gene has CDR1 SGHRS and CDR2 YFSETQ. CDR3 nucleotides: TGCGCCAGCAGCTTGGAGGCAGGGGGTGACGAAAAACTGTTTTTT. Protein: CASSLEAGGDEKLFF.